This T cell receptor (beta chain) was retrieved from a study of CD8+ T cells in alopecia areata. The treatment is: oral pan-JAK inhibitor, 5-10 mg twice daily. This clone was seen only a few times. CDR3 size: 13 residues. Trimming cost V 5 bases and J 0 bases; bases outside gene matches: 3. Germline V gives CDR1 SQVTM, CDR2 ANQGSEA. Reverse transcribed after extraction, RNA yielded cDNA as the sequencing template. Profiled with immunoSEQ multiplex PCR; TCRdb holds only in-frame clones, not every one. This sample yields about 180,000 clones, of which 53% are seen a single time; 10% to 11% belongs to the top ten.

The sequencing here drew on CD8+ T cells sorted from blood, taken at week 24, from a patient treated with tofacitinib. The chain links TRBV29-1 to TRBJ2-7; 8 nucleotides line up with TRBD1. The TCR sequence derives from a human donor with alopecia areata. The CDR3 loop is CSVRQGASYEQYF. CDR3 sequence (DNA): TGCAGCGTTCGCCAGGGGGCCTCCTACGAGCAGTACTTC.